Listed below are T cell receptor beta chains from one sample, sequenced in a study of cytomegalovirus exposure and HLA in healthy donors. The method was immunoSEQ multiplex PCR; TCRdb's version includes in-frame clones alone and lacks a portion of them. The table includes about 120,000 clones, 65% to 80% detected once. Sample: PBMCs. These receptors came from a female donor in good health and CMV-seronegative. CDR3s include the opening cysteine and the closing phenylalanine or tryptophan. The D gene is left open where the match is weak. A clone size is listed for some rows: how often the clone was seen (once, few, many), or a class if it is expanded.

d_call	clone_size	v_call	j_call	cdr3_nt	cdr3_aa
TRBD1	.	TRBV5-1	TRBJ1-1	TGCGCCAGCAGCCCAGGGACAGGGAACACTGAAGCTTTCTTT	CASSPGTGNTEAFF
.	.	TRBV10-3	TRBJ2-3	TGTGCCATCAGTGGCGACCTAGACAGTTACACAGATACGCAGTATTTT	CAISGDLDSYTDTQYF
.	.	TRBV18	TRBJ2-2	TGTGCCAGCTCACCGACTTCGGGGTCCCGAGGCACCGGGGAGCTGTTTTTT	CASSPTSGSRGTGELFF
TRBD1	.	TRBV5-8	TRBJ1-1	TGTGCCAGCAGCGAGAAAAGGGGGCGAGCCCCCAGGGTGGGATTCTTT	CASSEKRGRAPRVGFF
.	once	TRBV19	TRBJ1-1	TGTGCCAGTAGTATGGGCATCGAGAACACTGAAGCTTTCTTT	CASSMGIENTEAFF
.	few	TRBV2	TRBJ2-6	TGTGCCAGCCGGATCGGAGGGGCGCGGGGGGCCAACGTCCTGACTTTC	CASRIGGARGANVLTF
TRBD1	.	TRBV7-9	TRBJ2-3	TGTGCCAGCAGCTTAGGGCAGGGGGCATATACGCAGTATTTT	CASSLGQGAYTQYF
.	.	TRBV30	TRBJ1-5	TGTGCCTGGAGTGTACGACAGAGCAATCAGCCCCAGCATTTT	CAWSVRQSNQPQHF
TRBD1	.	TRBV19	TRBJ1-5	TGTGCCAGTAGTTCCGCCGGGACAGGGCCGTATCAGCCCCAGCATTTT	CASSSAGTGPYQPQHF
.	.	TRBV11-2	TRBJ1-3	TGTGCCAGCAGCTTAGTACAGAGCAACTCTGGAAACACCATATATTTT	CASSLVQSNSGNTIYF
TRBD2	.	TRBV5-4	TRBJ2-7	TGTGCCAGCAGCTTCGGGGGACTAGTCTACGAGCAGTACTTC	CASSFGGLVYEQYF
.	.	TRBV19	TRBJ1-2	TGTGCCAGTACCCAGGACAGCTATGGCTACACCTTC	CASTQDSYGYTF
TRBD1	once	TRBV9	TRBJ1-1	TGTGCCAGCAGCGTAGCAGGGACAGAGAACACTGAAGCTTTCTTT	CASSVAGTENTEAFF
TRBD2	once	TRBV9	TRBJ2-5	TGTGCCAGCAGCGGGGGGGGCCAAGAGACCCAGTACTTC	CASSGGGQETQYF
TRBD1	.	TRBV4-3	TRBJ2-7	TGCGCCAGCAGCCAAGCAGGGGGCATCAACGAGCAGTACTTC	CASSQAGGINEQYF
.	.	TRBV27	TRBJ1-6	TGTGCCAGCAGTTTAGGGCAGGGGAATTCACCCCTCCACTTT	CASSLGQGNSPLHF
.	.	TRBV5-4	TRBJ1-3	TGTGCCAGCAGCTTTAACTCTGGAAACACCATATATTTT	CASSFNSGNTIYF
TRBD2	.	TRBV29-1	TRBJ2-2	TGCAGCGTTGTAATCCAGCGGGGGACCGGGGAGCTGTTTTTT	CSVVIQRGTGELFF
TRBD2	few	TRBV6-5	TRBJ2-1	TGTGCCAGCAGTTACCAGCGGGGGACAAACAATGAGCAGTTCTTC	CASSYQRGTNNEQFF
.	.	TRBV5-6	TRBJ1-6	TGTGCCAGCAGCTTGGATGGGGGCCTTAATTCACCCCTCCACTTT	CASSLDGGLNSPLHF
.	once	TRBV6-1	TRBJ2-4	TGTGCCAGCAGTGATCAGGGCATTCAGTACTTC	CASSDQGIQYF
TRBD1	.	TRBV2	TRBJ1-2	TGTGCCAGCAGGACCGGGACAGGGGGCGCGAGAGGCTACACCTTC	CASRTGTGGARGYTF
.	.	TRBV11-2	TRBJ2-6	TGTGCCAGCAGCTTAATAACAGCTGGGGCCAACGTCCTGACTTTC	CASSLITAGANVLTF
.	.	TRBV7-9	TRBJ1-3	TGTGCCAGCAGCTTTTCTTCAGGGGTCGGAAACACCATATATTTT	CASSFSSGVGNTIYF
.	.	TRBV27	TRBJ1-6	TGTGCCAGCAGTTTTTCAGGCGACAGCTCCTATAATTCACCCCTCCACTTT	CASSFSGDSSYNSPLHF
TRBD1	few	TRBV7-9	TRBJ1-4	TGTGCCGGACGGACAGGCCAGAATGAAAAACTGTTTTTT	CAGRTGQNEKLFF
.	.	TRBV28	TRBJ2-5	TGTGCCAGCAGTGTAACAGGGCTCGGAGAGACCCAGTACTTC	CASSVTGLGETQYF
TRBD1	once	TRBV10-3	TRBJ2-7	TGTGCCATCAGTATCGATTCGACAGGGGAGGAGTACTTC	CAISIDSTGEEYF
.	.	TRBV27	TRBJ1-2	TGTGCCAGCAGTCCCGTACAGGCTAACTATGGCTACACCTTC	CASSPVQANYGYTF
.	.	TRBV6-5	TRBJ1-1	TGTGCCAGCAGTGGCGACAGAAACACTGAAGCTTTCTTT	CASSGDRNTEAFF
TRBD1	few	TRBV27	TRBJ1-2	TGTGCCAGCAGGTTGCTCGGGACAGGGGGCAATGTTAACTATGGCTACACCTTC	CASRLLGTGGNVNYGYTF
TRBD1	.	TRBV6-6	TRBJ1-6	TGTGCCAGCAGTTACTCCACTGGGACAGGGTCAGCCCTCCACTTT	CASSYSTGTGSALHF
TRBD2	.	TRBV5-1	TRBJ2-1	TGCGCCAGCAGCTTGGCCAGTCCGTCTAGCGGGGGCCCGAGCTCCTACAATGAGCAGTTCTTC	CASSLASPSSGGPSSYNEQFF
.	.	TRBV29-1	TRBJ2-4	TGCAGCGGGAGGGGCGGTGGTGACATTCAGTACTTC	CSGRGGGDIQYF
.	.	TRBV5-5	TRBJ2-7	TGTGCCAGCAGCTTTGGGTGGCAGGGCTCACACGAGCAGTACTTC	CASSFGWQGSHEQYF
TRBD2	.	TRBV6-1	TRBJ2-2	TGTGCCAGCAGTGCGACTAGCGGGGGGGCCACCGGGGAGCTGTTTTTT	CASSATSGGATGELFF
.	.	TRBV30	TRBJ1-4	TGTGCCTGGAGTGTACAGAGGACATCCGCAACTAATGAAAAACTGTTTTTT	CAWSVQRTSATNEKLFF
.	.	TRBV7-2	TRBJ2-5	TGTGCCAGCAGCTTAGCTCTCGGGGTGGGAGAGACCCAGTACTTC	CASSLALGVGETQYF
TRBD2	.	TRBV19	TRBJ2-3	TGTGCCAGTAGTGCGGGGGTGGCAGATACGCAGTATTTT	CASSAGVADTQYF
TRBD1	.	TRBV30	TRBJ2-7	TGTGCCTGGGGACAGGGGAGCTACGAGCAGTACTTC	CAWGQGSYEQYF
TRBD2	.	TRBV6-5	TRBJ2-7	TGTGCCAGCAGCCTAGGCGGGAGCTCCTACGAGCAGTACTTC	CASSLGGSSYEQYF
.	.	TRBV6-1	TRBJ1-1	TGTGCCAGCAGGACCCCCGGGTCCGAAGCTTTCTTT	CASRTPGSEAFF
TRBD1	.	TRBV30	TRBJ1-2	TGTGCCTGGAGTATAACAGGGGCGGGTAACTATGGCTACACCTTC	CAWSITGAGNYGYTF
.	.	TRBV23-1	TRBJ2-5	TGCGCCAGCAGTCCGTGCCGGACAAGGTTTCAAGAGACCCAGTACTTC	CASSPCRTRFQETQYF